Presented here are 20 T cell receptor beta chains from one specimen sequenced in a study of regulatory T cells in long-lasting Graves disease. Libraries of TCR beta came from iRepertoire HTBI primers plus Arm-PCR of CDR3 regions. Via MiXCR, TCRdb re-called the multiplex PCR reads, giving one row per CDR3 protein. The sample contains approximately 440,000 distinct CDR3 sequences, about 25% of which appear only once. Time point: persistent/refractory GD, antithyroid drugs over 5 years with positive TRAb. PBMC RNA was the source of the TCR library. The sequencing here drew on peripheral blood mononuclear cells (PBMCs), taken when the disease was refractory, from a patient treated with antithyroid drugs. The source is a female donor with Graves disease.

V and J are TRBV11-3 and TRBJ2-2, with 14 bases identical to TRBD2. The CDR3 covers 16 residues. Losses at the gene ends were 5 bases for V and 6 bases for J; bases not matched to a gene: 5. Looked up from germline, CDR1 is SGHNT and CDR2 is YENEEA. Here the CDR3 DNA reads TGTGCCAGCAGCCTGGGACTAGCGGGAGCAGCCGGGGAGCTGTTTTTT. Translation: CASSLGLAGAAGELFF.

This clonotype has at least ten counts. The chain combines TRBV6-1 with TRBJ2-5; TRBD2 matches 10 bases. The CDR3 loop spans 15 amino acids. Trimming took 7 bases from V and 5 from J; bases not matched to a gene: 10. CDR1 and CDR2 (germline): MNHNS, SASEGT. As DNA, the CDR3 is TGTGCCAGCAACCGGCTTAGCGGGAGGTCGGAGACCCAGTACTTC. Protein sequence: CASNRLSGRSETQYF.

At least ten counts were recorded for this clonotype. The chain recombines TRBV28 with TRBJ1-5, with D perhaps matching TRBD1 (5 bases). CDR3 length equals 16 residues. V lost 2 bases, J lost 0 bases, and 11 bases lay in between. Germline values: CDR1 MDHEN, CDR2 SYDVKM. Here the CDR3 reads CASSLAGGFSNQPQHF. The DNA for the CDR3 is TGTGCCAGCAGTTTAGCGGGGGGATTTAGCAATCAGCCCCAGCATTTT.

This chain uses TRBV20-1 with TRBJ2-5; D gene unclear. The CDR3 contains 11 residues. In germline, CDR1 is DFQATT, CDR2 SNEGSKA (reference sequence). V lost 6 bases to trimming and J lost 1 base, with 6 bases between them. For the CDR3, the DNA is TGCAGTGCCGATATCCAAGAGACCCAGTACTTC. Its protein product is CSADIQETQYF.

On this clonotype itself: The junction does not match germline at one end; this may be a read error. This chain links TRBV28 with TRBJ1-4; 7 nucleotides agree with TRBD1. Germline loops: CDR1 MDHEN, CDR2 SYDVKM. The length of the CDR3 is 16 residues. This CDR3 reads CASSITGALNNKKLLF. The CDR3 coding sequence is TGTGCCAGCAGTATCACAGGGGCCCTTAATAATAAAAAACTGCTTTTT.

V and J are TRBV7-8 and TRBJ2-5; D might be TRBD2 (7 bases). V was clipped by 5 bases and J by 7 bases, with 29 bases between them. CDR3 length: 18 amino acids. The germline CDR1 and CDR2 sequences are SGHVS and FQNEAQ. The CDR3 DNA sequence: TGTGCCAGCAGCCCTAGCGCGCAAGGGGGGGTCCAAAAGTTGACCCAGTACTTC. It translates to CASSPSAQGGVQKLTQYF.

This clonotype has more than one count but fewer than ten. V and J are TRBV5-4 and TRBJ2-7, with TRBD2 as a possible D gene (6 bases). The CDR3 length is 16 residues. The ends were cut back, 4 bases at V and 0 bases at J, with 17 bases in the middle. Looked up from germline, CDR1 is SGHNT and CDR2 is YYREEE (reference sequence). The CDR3: CASSGAGVSGSYEQYF. The CDR3 region has the DNA TGTGCCAGCAGCGGCGCCGGTGTTAGCGGCTCCTACGAGCAGTACTTC.

In its sample, this clonotype was seen a few times. V usage is TRBV7-9 and J usage is TRBJ1-3; D might be TRBD1 (5 bases). Per the germline V gene, CDR1 is SEHNR and CDR2 is FQNEAQ (reference sequence). Trimming cost V 5 bases and J 7 bases, with 18 bases left between them. The CDR3 loop spans 15 amino acids. CDR3 sequence (DNA): TGTGCCAGCAGCCCCAAGGAGGGGATCTTGAACACCATATATTTT. It yields the protein CASSPKEGILNTIYF.

This clonotype was found a few times. The rearrangement joins TRBV19 to TRBJ1-1, with D unclear. Germline V CDR1 and CDR2: LNHDA, SQIVND (reference sequence). There are 14 residues in the CDR3. Deletions cut 6 bases from V and 1 base from J, with 12 bases between. The CDR3 here is CASSTGPPNTEAFF. CDR3 DNA sequence: TGTGCCAGTAGCACCGGGCCACCGAACACTGAAGCTTTCTTT.

Notes on this clonotype: Likely a read error: the CDR3 ends without its conserved phenylalanine or tryptophan. The DNA is omitted, as the CDR3 cannot be located on it reliably, and the CDR3 follows TCRdb's listing. The V gene is TRBV6-4, the J gene TRBJ1-1. Inclusive of both ends, the CDR3 amounts to 11 amino acids. CDR1 is MRHNA, CDR2 SNTAGT, per germline. This CDR3 is CASSDGQGPSL.

The V gene is TRBV29-1, the J gene TRBJ2-7; D is undetermined. Trimming removed 6 bases at V and 2 bases at J, with 20 bases between. The CDR3 is 15 amino acids. Germline assignment: CDR1 SQVTM and CDR2 ANQGSEA. CDR3 protein: CSVEKDGEDAYEQYF. The DNA of the CDR3 is TGCAGCGTCGAAAAGGACGGAGAGGACGCCTACGAGCAGTACTTC.

Concerning this clonotype: A much larger clone differs by one base, so this may be a read error. The gene calls are TRBV2 and TRBJ1-2, with D maybe TRBD1 (5 bases). From germline, CDR1 is SNHLY and CDR2 FYNNEI. The CDR3 is made up of 12 amino acids. CDR3 DNA: TGTACCAGCAGTGAAAGACAGTATAGGAACACCTTC. It translates to CTSSERQYRNTF. Together with reference TRBV2 and TRBJ1-2, the CDR3 gives the full variable domain: EPEVTQTPSHQVTQMGQEVILRCVPISNHLYFYWYRQILGQKVEFLVSFYNNEISEKSEIFDDQFSVERPDGSNFTLKIRSTKLEDSAMYFCTSSERQYRNTFGSGTRLTVV.

This clonotype has at least ten counts. The chain joins TRBV28 to TRBJ1-1; D gene uncertain. V was cut by 2 bases and J by 7 bases, with 14 bases left in between. CDR1 and CDR2 from the germline V gene are MDHEN and SYDVKM. The length of the CDR3 is 14 residues. The CDR3, as DNA: TGTGCCAGCAGTTTAATAGGCGGTAAAGTTGAAGCTTTCTTT. It yields the protein CASSLIGGKVEAFF.

The J gene is TRBJ2-7, the V gene TRBV28; D call uncertain. Germline assignment: CDR1 MDHEN and CDR2 SYDVKM. The CDR3 has 15 residues. V was trimmed by 6 bases and J by 0 bases, leaving 15 bases between them. The chain's CDR3 is CASSPVGLASYEQYF. CDR3 nucleotides: TGTGCCAGCAGCCCCGTCGGGCTGGCCTCCTACGAGCAGTACTTC.

This clonotype occurred a few times. The chain joins TRBV30 to TRBJ1-5; maybe TRBD1 (6 bases). This CDR3 spans 13 amino acids. Germline V lookup: CDR1 GTSNPN, CDR2 SVGIG (reference sequence). The V and J ends lost 1 base and 7 bases respectively, with 11 bases between them. This chain's CDR3 is CAWSAGAGQPQHF. CDR3 DNA sequence: TGTGCCTGGAGTGCGGGGGCAGGCCAGCCCCAGCATTTT. The whole variable domain, remainder taken from reference TRBV30 and TRBJ1-5, is SQTIHQWPATLVQPVGSPLSLECTVEGTSNPNLYWYRQAAGRGLQLLFYSVGIGQISSEVPQNLSASRPQDRQFILSSKKLLLSDSGFYLCAWSAGAGQPQHFGDGTRLSIL.

This clonotype showed up just once. The CDR3 reads CSVEDRQNEAFF. CDR3 nucleotides: TGCAGCGTTGAAGATCGGCAGAATGAAGCTTTCTTT. This chain links TRBV29-1 with TRBJ1-1, with no clear D. Trimming shortened V by 0 bases and J by 7 bases, and 9 bases separated the two germline ends. The CDR3 is 12 amino acids. Germline V gene lookup returns CDR1 SQVTM and CDR2 ANQGSEA.

This clonotype turned up a few times. The chain couples TRBV30 to TRBJ2-7, with D tentatively TRBD1 (5 bases). The germline V and J ends were trimmed by 3 bases and 3 bases, with 15 bases remaining between them. In germline, CDR1 is GTSNPN, CDR2 SVGIG (reference sequence). This CDR3 is built from 14 residues. The CDR3 DNA is TGTGCCTGGAGAATTAAGGGGTCCGACTACGAGCAGTACTTC. This codes for CAWRIKGSDYEQYF.

In nucleotides, the CDR3 is TGTGCCAGCAGCTTAGCGTTGGATAGGGGGTATGGCTACACCTTC. Translated, it gives CASSLALDRGYGYTF. This chain joins TRBV7-9 and TRBJ1-2; weak D call: TRBD1 (6 bases). There are 15 residues in the CDR3. Germline-derived CDR1 and CDR2 are SEHNR and FQNEAQ (reference sequence). Trimming removed 0 bases from V and 5 bases from J, with 13 bases in between. The whole variable domain, filled in from reference TRBV7-9 and TRBJ1-2, reads DTGVSQNPRHKITKRGQNVTFRCDPISEHNRLYWYRQTLGQGPEFLTYFQNEAQLEKSRLLSDRFSAERPKGSFSTLEIQRTEQGDSAMYLCASSLALDRGYGYTFGSGTRLTVV.

This clonotype was seen only a few times. The V gene is TRBV7-2, the J gene TRBJ2-2, with TRBD2 matching over 7 bases. V gave up 5 bases and J gave up 4 bases; unmatched junction bases: 16. Germline values: CDR1 SGHTA, CDR2 FQGNSA. The CDR3 sequence is 18 residues long. Here the CDR3 reads CASSPTRGGATSTGELFF. The CDR3 coding sequence is TGTGCCAGCAGCCCTACTAGGGGAGGGGCTACGAGCACCGGGGAGCTGTTTTTT.

In this sample, this clonotype turned up many times. The CDR3 is CASSPGQSLQETQYF. The CDR3 bases are TGTGCCAGCAGCCCGGGACAGTCCCTCCAAGAGACCCAGTACTTC. The rearrangement joins TRBV3-1 to TRBJ2-5; 7 bases are shared with TRBD1. Trimming removed 4 bases from V and 1 base from J; junction bases left unmatched: 6. This CDR3 spans 15 amino acids. The V gene's germline CDR1 is LGHDT and CDR2 YNNKEL (reference sequence).